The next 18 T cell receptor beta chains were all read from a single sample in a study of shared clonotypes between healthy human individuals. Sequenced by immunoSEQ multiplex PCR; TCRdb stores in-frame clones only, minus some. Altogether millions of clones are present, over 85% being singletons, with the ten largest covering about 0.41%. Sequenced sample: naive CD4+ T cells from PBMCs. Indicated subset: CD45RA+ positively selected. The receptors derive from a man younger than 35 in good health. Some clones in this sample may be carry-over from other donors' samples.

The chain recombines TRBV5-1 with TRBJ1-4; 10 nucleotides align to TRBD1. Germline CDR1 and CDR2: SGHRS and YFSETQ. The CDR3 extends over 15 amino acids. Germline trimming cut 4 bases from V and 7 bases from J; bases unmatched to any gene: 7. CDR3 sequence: CASSTLTGGPEKLFF. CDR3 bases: TGCGCCAGCAGCACGCTGACAGGGGGCCCTGAAAAACTGTTTTTT.

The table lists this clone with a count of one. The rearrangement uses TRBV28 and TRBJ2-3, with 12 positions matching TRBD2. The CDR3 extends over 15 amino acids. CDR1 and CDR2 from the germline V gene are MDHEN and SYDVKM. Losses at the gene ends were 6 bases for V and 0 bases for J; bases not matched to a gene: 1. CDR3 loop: CASRTSGGSTDTQYF. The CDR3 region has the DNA TGTGCCAGCAGGACTAGCGGGGGAAGCACAGATACGCAGTATTTT.

CDR3 sequence reads: CASSAFEANTEAFF. The CDR3 bases are TGTGCCAGCAGTGCGTTCGAGGCGAACACTGAAGCTTTCTTT. The gene calls are TRBV2 and TRBJ1-1, with no clear D. There are 14 residues in the CDR3. Trimming pared 4 bases from V and 1 base from J, leaving 10 bases between. Looked up from germline, CDR1 is SNHLY and CDR2 is FYNNEI.

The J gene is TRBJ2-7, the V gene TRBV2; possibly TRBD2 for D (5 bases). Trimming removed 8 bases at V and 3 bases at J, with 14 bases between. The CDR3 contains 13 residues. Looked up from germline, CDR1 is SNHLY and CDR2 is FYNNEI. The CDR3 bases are TGTGCCAGCCTTTCGGGGAGAAACTACGAGCAGTACTTC. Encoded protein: CASLSGRNYEQYF.

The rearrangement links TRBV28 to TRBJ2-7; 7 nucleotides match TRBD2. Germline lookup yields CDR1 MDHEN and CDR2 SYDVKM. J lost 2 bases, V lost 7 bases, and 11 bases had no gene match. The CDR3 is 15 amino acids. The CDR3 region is CASTPWTLAAYEQYF. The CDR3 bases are TGTGCCAGCACCCCCTGGACCCTAGCGGCCTACGAGCAGTACTTC.

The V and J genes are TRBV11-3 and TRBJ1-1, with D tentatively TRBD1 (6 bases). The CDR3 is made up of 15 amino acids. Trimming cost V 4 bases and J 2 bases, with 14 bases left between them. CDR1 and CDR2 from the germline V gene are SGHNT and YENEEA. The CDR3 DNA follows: TGTGCCAGCAGCTCCGGAACAGGGATTAACACTGAAGCTTTCTTT. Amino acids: CASSSGTGINTEAFF.

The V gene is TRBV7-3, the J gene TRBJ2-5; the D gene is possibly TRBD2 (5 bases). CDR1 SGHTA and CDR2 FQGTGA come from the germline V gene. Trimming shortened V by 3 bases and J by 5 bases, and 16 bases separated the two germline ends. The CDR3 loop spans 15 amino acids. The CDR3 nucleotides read TGTGCCAGCAGCTTTACCGCGACGCGCGGGGAGACCCAGTACTTC. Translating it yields CASSFTATRGETQYF.

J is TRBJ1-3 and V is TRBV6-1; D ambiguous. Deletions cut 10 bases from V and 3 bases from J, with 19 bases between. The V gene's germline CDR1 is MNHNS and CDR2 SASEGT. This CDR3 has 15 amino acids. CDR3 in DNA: TGTGCCACCGACGTGGGGTCTTTAGGTGGAAACACCATATATTTT. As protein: CATDVGSLGGNTIYF.

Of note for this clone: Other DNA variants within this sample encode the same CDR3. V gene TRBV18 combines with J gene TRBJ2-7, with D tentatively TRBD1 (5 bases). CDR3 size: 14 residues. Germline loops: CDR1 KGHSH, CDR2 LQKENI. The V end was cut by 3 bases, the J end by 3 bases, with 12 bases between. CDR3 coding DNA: TGTGCCAGCTCACCCCTATCCGACAGCTACGAGCAGTACTTC. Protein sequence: CASSPLSDSYEQYF.

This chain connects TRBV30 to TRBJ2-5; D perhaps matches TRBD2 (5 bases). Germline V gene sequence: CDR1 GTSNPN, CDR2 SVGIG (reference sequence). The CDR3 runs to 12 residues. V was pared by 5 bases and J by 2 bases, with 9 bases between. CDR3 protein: CAWARGQETQYF. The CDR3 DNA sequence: TGTGCCTGGGCCCGAGGGCAAGAGACCCAGTACTTC.

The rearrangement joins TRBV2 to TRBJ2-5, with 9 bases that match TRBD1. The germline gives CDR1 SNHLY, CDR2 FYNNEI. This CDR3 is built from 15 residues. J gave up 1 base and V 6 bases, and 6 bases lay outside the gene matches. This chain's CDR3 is CASRRQGGPQETQYF. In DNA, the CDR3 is TGTGCCAGCAGGAGACAGGGGGGTCCCCAAGAGACCCAGTACTTC.

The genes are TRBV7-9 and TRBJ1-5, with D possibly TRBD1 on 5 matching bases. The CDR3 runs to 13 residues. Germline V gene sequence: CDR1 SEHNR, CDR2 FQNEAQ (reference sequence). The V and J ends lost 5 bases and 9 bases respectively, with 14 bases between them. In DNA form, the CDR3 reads TGTGCCAGCAGCCCGGACACCTCTGGGCCCCAGCATTTT. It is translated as CASSPDTSGPQHF.

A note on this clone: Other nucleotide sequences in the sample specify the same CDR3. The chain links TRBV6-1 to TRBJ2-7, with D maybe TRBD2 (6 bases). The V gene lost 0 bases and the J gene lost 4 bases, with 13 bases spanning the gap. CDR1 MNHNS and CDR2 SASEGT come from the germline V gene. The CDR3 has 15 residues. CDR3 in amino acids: CASSEAGTRSYEQYF. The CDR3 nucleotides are TGTGCCAGCAGTGAAGCTGGGACTCGCTCTTACGAGCAGTACTTC.

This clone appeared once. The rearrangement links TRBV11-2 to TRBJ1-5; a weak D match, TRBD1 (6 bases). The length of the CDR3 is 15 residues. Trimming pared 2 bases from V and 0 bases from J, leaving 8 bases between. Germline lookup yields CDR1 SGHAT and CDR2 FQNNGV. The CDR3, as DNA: TGTGCCAGCAGCTTAACAGGGTATAGCAATCAGCCCCAGCATTTT. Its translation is CASSLTGYSNQPQHF.

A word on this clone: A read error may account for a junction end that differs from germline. CDR3 region: CASSRSVGILTEIF. For the CDR3, the DNA is TGTGCCAGCAGCCGTTCTGTGGGAATTCTGACGGAAATCTTC. J is TRBJ1-2 and V is TRBV28; D is unclear. This CDR3 spans 14 amino acids. Per germline, CDR1 MDHEN and CDR2 SYDVKM.

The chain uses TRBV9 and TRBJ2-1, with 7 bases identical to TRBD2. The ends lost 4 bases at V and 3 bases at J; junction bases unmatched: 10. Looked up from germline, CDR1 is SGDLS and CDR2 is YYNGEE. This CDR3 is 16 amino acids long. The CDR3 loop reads CASSRPRASGYNEQFF. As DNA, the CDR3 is TGTGCCAGCAGCCGCCCTCGGGCTAGCGGCTACAATGAGCAGTTCTTC.

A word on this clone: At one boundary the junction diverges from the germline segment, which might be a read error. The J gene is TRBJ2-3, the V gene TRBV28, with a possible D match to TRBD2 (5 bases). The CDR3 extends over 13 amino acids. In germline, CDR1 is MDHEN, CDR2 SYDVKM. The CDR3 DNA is TGTGCCAGCAGTCCCAGCTTGGTACTCCTCGGGGATTTT. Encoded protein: CASSPSLVLLGDF.

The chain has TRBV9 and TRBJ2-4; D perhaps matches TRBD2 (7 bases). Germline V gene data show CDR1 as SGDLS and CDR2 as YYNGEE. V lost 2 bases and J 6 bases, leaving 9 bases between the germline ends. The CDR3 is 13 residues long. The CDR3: CASSVGGRNIQYF. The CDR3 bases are TGTGCCAGCAGCGTCGGGGGGCGAAACATTCAGTACTTC.